The present T cell receptor beta chain was sequenced within a study of metastatic and nonmetastatic thyroid tumors (dated by TCRdb to about 2020). About the study as a whole: The researchers compared repertoires between peripheral blood samples and tumor or nodule tissue samples from patients with malignant or benign thyroid disease.

Before undergoing thyroid surgery, none of the patients had been given any kind of treatment. The study retrospectively analysed patient clinical samples collected from about 2012 to 2018 using T-cell receptor beta sequencing. Many counts were recorded for this clone. This clone's antigen is unknown. Nothing much larger sits one base from this clone, and base qualities are not available. General study outcomes and caveats: In both blood and tumor samples, TCR beta diversity was reported to be significantly higher in malignant tumors than in benign nodules.

V sheds 2 bases and J sheds 4 bases, leaving 17 bases between their ends. Spanning cysteine to phenylalanine, the CDR3 consists of 16 amino acids. Only the CDR3 portion is preserved as DNA: 48 bases, with reading frame beginning at the first base. CDR1 and CDR2, looked up from the germline V gene (reference sequence), are LNHNV and YYDKDF. Library preparation employed PCR. TCRdb shows the sequencer as Illumina HiSeq 4000. The TCR beta-chain CDR3 region of each patient was profiled by high-throughput sequencing. The source study handled its data this way. CDR3 differences across clinicopathological groups were used to build a classifier for discriminating distant-metastatic papillary thyroid cancer patients. The Shannon index was used to measure repertoire diversity, and the Morisita-Horn index was used to measure how similar tumor and blood repertoires were. The public reads were quality trimmed at Q25 with fastp and then assembled into clones with MiXCR by TCRdb, keeping productive beta chains. The V and J calls were not made by the authors but by TCRdb's processing. In all, the sample holds roughly 90,000 clones, and about 16% of those were seen once. Around 3.3% of the sample lies in the top ten.

The rearrangement joined TRBV15 to TRBJ1-2; TRBD1 is a possible D gene, resting on 5 matching bases. The clonotype originates from a female donor with papillary thyroid cancer or a benign thyroid nodule (not recorded which). Some clones in this sample may be carry-over from other donors' samples. Material for sequencing was blood. The DNA is TGTGCCACCAGCAGAAACCAAAGGCAGGGCGGCTATGGCTACACCTTC. This sequence encodes CATSRNQRQGGYGYTF.